Sequencing of this T cell receptor (beta chain) was carried out in a study of response to subunit inactivated influenza vaccine. TCRdb re-derived calls from the RT-PCR reads in MiXCR, one entry per CDR3 protein. The repertoire has under 500,000 distinct CDR3 sequences, roughly 9.7% of them found once; the top ten carry over 9.5%. This CDR3 region has 15 residues. V dropped 6 bases and J dropped 2 bases, with 14 bases sitting between them. From germline, CDR1 is MNHEY and CDR2 SVGEGT. Ten or more counts support this clonotype. The V and J genes are TRBV6-2 or TRBV6-3 and TRBJ1-5, with D tentatively TRBD1 (5 bases). The TCR sequence derives from a man aged 45 to 65 who received an inactivated influenza vaccine. The source material was PBMCs from blood, sampled 45 days after vaccination. CDR3 coding DNA: TGTGCCAGCAGCCTGGAGGGAGGGGGCAATCAGCCCCAGCATTTT. Amino acid sequence: CASSLEGGGNQPQHF.